The sequence of this T cell receptor beta chain was determined in a study of T cell responses to AZD1222 COVID-19 vaccine. This clone was detected a few times. Profiled with immunoSEQ multiplex PCR; TCRdb holds only in-frame clones, not every one. The data contain approximately 150,000 clones, approximately 90% of them singletons. CDR3 size: 17 residues. Deletions cut 0 bases from V and 3 bases from J, with 12 bases between. Germline loops: CDR1 LNHNV, CDR2 YYDKDF (reference sequence). The sequencing used peripheral blood, collected 28 days after the second AZD1222 dose. This receptor was identified in an adult who received the AZD1222 COVID-19 vaccine. The chain uses TRBV15 and TRBJ2-6; maybe TRBD1 (5 bases). The DNA for the CDR3 is TGTGCCACCAGCAGAGACTACAGGCTCCGTGGGGCCAACGTCCTGACTTTC. Translating it yields CATSRDYRLRGANVLTF.